This TCR beta chain emerged from a study of shared clonotypes between healthy human individuals. This CDR3 is 17 amino acids long. Germline V gene data show CDR1 as SGHVS and CDR2 as FQNEAQ. The trim removed 5 bases at V and 4 bases at J, leaving 14 bases unmatched. The data were produced by immunoSEQ multiplex PCR, yet TCRdb's version contains in-frame clones alone and is incomplete. Here the sample spans about 2.1 million clones, 80% to 95% being singletons. Only CD45RO-negative cells positively selected for CCR7 counted as naive CD8 cells, so terminally differentiated effector memory CD45RA+ cells were excluded.

The sequencing input was naive CD8+ T cells from PBMCs. This chain links TRBV7-8 with TRBJ1-1; TRBD1 matches 9 bases. This receptor was taken from a man younger than 35 in good health. Some clones in this sample may be carry-over from other donors' samples. The CDR3 coding sequence is TGTGCCAGCAGCCCAGAACCGGGACAGGGCCCTGGCACTGAAGCTTTCTTT. Protein: CASSPEPGQGPGTEAFF.